These 27 T cell receptor beta chains share one sample of origin, sequenced in a study of cytomegalovirus exposure and HLA in healthy donors (dated by TCRdb to the late 2010s). Library creation used the immunoSEQ multiplex PCR assay. In TCRdb, the immuneACCESS table is reduced to in-frame sequences with V and J assigned. These tables do not hold every clone; where another copy was compared, an unresolved V gene accounts for under half, and the others remain unexplained. The sample contains some 150,000 clones, approximately 89% of them found a single time. The ten largest clones add up to less than 3.5% of the sample. The sequencing input was PBMCs. These receptors all come from a man in his late teens or twenties in good health and CMV-seropositive.

This clone has more than one count but fewer than ten. This rearrangement joins TRBV7-9 to TRBJ2-7, with a tentative D call TRBD2 (5 bases). The CDR3 sequence is 15 residues long. V lost 3 bases and J lost 5, with 17 bases in between. Looked up from germline, CDR1 is SEHNR and CDR2 is FQNEAQ (reference sequence). The CDR3 DNA is TGTGCCAGCAGCTTGGCTGGATCCAGGACTGACGAGCAGTACTTC. The encoded protein is CASSLAGSRTDEQYF.

The sample holds one count of this clone. The V and J genes are TRBV7-9 and TRBJ2-1, with D possibly being TRBD1 (5 bases). Germline loops: CDR1 SEHNR, CDR2 FQNEAQ (reference sequence). V lost 2 bases and J lost 8, with 19 bases in between. The CDR3 totals 16 residues. CDR3 amino acids: CASSLSGALLGDEQFF. The CDR3 DNA reads TGTGCCAGCAGCTTAAGTGGAGCACTCCTAGGGGATGAGCAGTTCTTC.

With respect to this clone: The germline gene is not matched at one end of the junction; a read error may be the cause. V gene TRBV6-5 combines with J gene TRBJ2-1; D perhaps matches TRBD1 (5 bases). The CDR3 totals 12 residues. CDR1 MNHEY and CDR2 SVGAGI come from the germline V gene. CDR3 nucleotide sequence: TGTGCCAGCAGTTACTCCGGACATCTTGCCGTCTTC. Encoded protein: CASSYSGHLAVF.

The chain is built from TRBV7-2 and TRBJ1-1; a possible D gene is TRBD1 (5 bases). The germline V and J ends were trimmed by 2 bases and 1 base, with 5 bases remaining between them. Germline V gene data show CDR1 as SGHTA and CDR2 as FQGNSA. The CDR3 sequence is 13 residues long. The CDR3 loop is CASSLRGNTEAFF. CDR3 DNA: TGTGCCAGCAGCTTAAGGGGGAACACTGAAGCTTTCTTT. The full variable domain, with the rest looked up from reference TRBV7-2 and TRBJ1-1, is GAGVSQSPSNKVTEKGKDVELRCDPISGHTALYWYRQSLGQGLEFLIYFQGNSAPDKSGLPSDRFSAERTGGSVSTLTIQRTQQEDSAVYLCASSLRGNTEAFFGQGTRLTVV.

The chain employs TRBV28 and TRBJ1-4; the D gene is possibly TRBD1 (6 bases). Germline V lookup: CDR1 MDHEN, CDR2 SYDVKM. V gave up 3 bases and J gave up 5 bases, with 19 bases separating them. The CDR3 covers 17 residues. The CDR3 DNA sequence: TGTGCCAGCAGTTTCCCTCCAACCGGGACACTGAATGAAAAACTGTTTTTT. Translated, it gives CASSFPPTGTLNEKLFF.

The table lists this clone with a few counts. CDR3 coding DNA: TGTGCCAGCAGAACCCACCTGCTGGCAGGGGATAGTCAGCCCCAGCATTTT. It is translated as CASRTHLLAGDSQPQHF. This sequence joins TRBV19 and TRBJ1-5, with D tentatively TRBD1 (6 bases). Germline V gene data show CDR1 as LNHDA and CDR2 as SQIVND (reference sequence). V was clipped by 9 bases and J by 6 bases, with 27 bases between them. The CDR3 runs 17 residues.

The V call is TRBV6-6, the J call TRBJ2-5, with D uncertain. V was shortened by 3 bases and J by 5 bases, with 13 bases between the two germline ends. This CDR3 spans 14 amino acids. Per the germline V gene, CDR1 is MNHNY and CDR2 is SVGAGI (reference sequence). CDR3 protein: CASSYVGPAETQYF. For the CDR3, the DNA is TGTGCCAGCAGTTATGTTGGGCCGGCGGAGACCCAGTACTTC.

This clone has a single count. The chain recombines TRBV7-3 with TRBJ2-1, with 10 bases fitting TRBD2. Germline loops: CDR1 SGHTA, CDR2 FQGTGA. J lost 7 bases, V lost 3 bases, and 6 bases had no gene match. CDR3 length: 15 amino acids. CDR3: CASSLSGRAGNEQFF. As DNA, the CDR3 is TGTGCCAGCAGCTTGAGCGGGAGGGCCGGGAATGAGCAGTTCTTC.

This chain uses TRBV9 with TRBJ2-1, with D possibly matching TRBD2 (6 bases). Between the trimmed V and J ends, which lost 0 bases and 2 bases, there was a span of 15 bases. The V gene's germline CDR1 is SGDLS and CDR2 YYNGEE. The CDR3 runs 17 residues. The CDR3 DNA reads TGTGCCAGCAGCGTAGCTGGAGCGGAGGGAGCCTACAATGAGCAGTTCTTC. Translation gives CASSVAGAEGAYNEQFF.

This chain joins TRBV6-4 and TRBJ1-1; D unclear. V was shortened by 2 bases and J by 0 bases, with 7 bases between the two germline ends. CDR3 length: 14 amino acids. Germline V gene data show CDR1 as MRHNA and CDR2 as SNTAGT. CDR3 DNA: TGTGCCAGCAGTGACATGTTAATGAACACTGAAGCTTTCTTT. Its translation: CASSDMLMNTEAFF.

The chain links TRBV7-9 to TRBJ1-1; unclear D gene. The germline V gene encodes CDR1 SEHNR and CDR2 FQNEAQ (reference sequence). The CDR3 is 14 residues long. The V and J ends lost 3 bases and 0 bases respectively, with 8 bases between them. CDR3 nucleotide sequence: TGTGCCAGCAGCTTCGGGAGCATGAACACTGAAGCTTTCTTT. This codes for CASSFGSMNTEAFF. The full variable domain, completed using reference TRBV7-9 and TRBJ1-1, is DTGVSQNPRHKITKRGQNVTFRCDPISEHNRLYWYRQTLGQGPEFLTYFQNEAQLEKSRLLSDRFSAERPKGSFSTLEIQRTEQGDSAMYLCASSFGSMNTEAFFGQGTRLTVV.

The rearrangement links TRBV18 to TRBJ2-7; D not certain. The germline CDR1 and CDR2 sequences are KGHSH and LQKENI. The CDR3 length is 13 residues. Trimming removed 2 bases at V and 4 bases at J, with 9 bases between. The CDR3 DNA follows: TGTGCCAGCTCACCATCCGGGTCATACGAGCAGTACTTC. Translated, it gives CASSPSGSYEQYF.

This clone was observed once. The chain couples TRBV4-2 to TRBJ2-1; the match to TRBD2 covers 9 bases. The junction had 9 bases not matched to a gene; V was cut back by 4 bases and J by 8 bases. Germline-derived CDR1 and CDR2 are LGHNA and YNFKEQ. The CDR3 extends over 15 amino acids. The CDR3 region is CASSPRRGGADEQFF. The CDR3 bases are TGTGCCAGCAGCCCTCGGCGCGGGGGGGCAGATGAGCAGTTCTTC.

The chain couples TRBV5-1 to TRBJ1-4; weak D call: TRBD1 (6 bases). The CDR3 covers 16 residues. CDR1 and CDR2 from the germline V gene are SGHRS and YFSETQ. With 4 bases removed from V and 1 base from J, the gap between germline ends came to 14 bases. CDR3 loop: CASSGLGGRTNEKLFF. In DNA, the CDR3 is TGCGCCAGCAGCGGCCTGGGGGGGCGAACTAATGAAAAACTGTTTTTT.

This chain joins TRBV13 and TRBJ2-7, with D perhaps TRBD1 (6 bases). CDR3 length: 15 amino acids. Per the germline V gene, CDR1 is PRHDT and CDR2 is FYEKMQ (reference sequence). The V end lost 4 bases, the J end lost 0 bases, and 13 bases lay between the germline ends. CDR3 bases: TGTGCCAGCAGCTCCGGACAGTCGTTCTCCTACGAGCAGTACTTC. Translated: CASSSGQSFSYEQYF.

This chain connects TRBV6-6 to TRBJ1-2, with 7 bases aligning to TRBD1. Germline trimming cut 2 bases from V and 8 bases from J; bases unmatched to any gene: 8. This CDR3 spans 14 amino acids. Per germline, CDR1 MNHNY and CDR2 SVGAGI (reference sequence). CDR3 loop: CASSYRNRQGGYTF. CDR3 sequence (DNA): TGTGCCAGCAGTTACCGGAACCGACAGGGAGGCTACACCTTC.

J is TRBJ2-7 and V is TRBV6-1; 8 bases agree with TRBD1. The junction had 3 bases not matched to a gene; V was cut back by 7 bases and J by 4 bases. Germline V gene data show CDR1 as MNHNS and CDR2 as SASEGT. The CDR3 extends over 12 amino acids. CDR3: CASTNRGYEQYF. CDR3 DNA: TGTGCCAGCACGAACAGGGGGTACGAGCAGTACTTC.

This chain joins TRBV27 and TRBJ2-2; 8 bases are a match to TRBD1. The CDR3 is 16 residues long. V lost 5 bases, J lost 3 bases, and 8 bases stayed unmatched. Germline V CDR1 and CDR2: MNHEY, SMNVEV (reference sequence). As DNA, the CDR3 is TGTGCCAGCAGTGCCCCCGGGACAGGAGACACCGGGGAGCTGTTTTTT. Encoded protein: CASSAPGTGDTGELFF.

The chain couples TRBV9 to TRBJ2-1; no reliable D call. CDR1 and CDR2 from the germline V gene are SGDLS and YYNGEE. There are 15 residues in the CDR3. Trimming removed 2 bases from V and 0 bases from J, with 9 bases in between. The CDR3 DNA sequence: TGTGCCAGCAGCGTGTCCGGTAGCTCCTACAATGAGCAGTTCTTC. It codes for CASSVSGSSYNEQFF. Looking up the rest from reference TRBV9 and TRBJ2-1 gives the full variable domain: DSGVTQTPKHLITATGQRVTLRCSPRSGDLSVYWYQQSLDQGLQFLIQYYNGEERAKGNILERFSAQQFPDLHSELNLSSLELGDSALYFCASSVSGSSYNEQFFGPGTRLTVL.

Here the CDR3 reads CASSLTGGETYGYTF. The CDR3, as DNA: TGTGCCAGCAGCTTAACGGGGGGGGAGACCTATGGCTACACCTTC. The chain couples TRBV7-3 to TRBJ1-2; maybe TRBD1 (5 bases). V was shortened by 0 bases and J by 4 bases, with 12 bases between the two germline ends. The CDR3 runs to 15 residues. Germline-derived CDR1 and CDR2 are SGHTA and FQGTGA.

J is TRBJ2-7 and V is TRBV2; 10 bases agree with TRBD1. This CDR3 has 14 amino acids. V gave up 6 bases and J gave up 4 bases; unmatched junction bases: 6. Germline V lookup: CDR1 SNHLY, CDR2 FYNNEI. CDR3 nucleotide sequence: TGTGCCAGCAGGGGGTTGGACAGGGGGTACGAGCAGTACTTC. This encodes CASRGLDRGYEQYF.

The genes are TRBV5-6 and TRBJ2-7; the match to TRBD2 covers 8 bases. Germline V gene lookup returns CDR1 SGHDT and CDR2 YYEEEE. The CDR3 extends over 15 amino acids. V lost 3 bases and J lost 2; bases outside the gene matches: 7. CDR3 protein: CASSWGGAGAYEQYF. CDR3 coding DNA: TGTGCCAGCAGCTGGGGGGGAGCGGGGGCCTACGAGCAGTACTTC.

The chain employs TRBV7-9 and TRBJ2-3, with D perhaps matching TRBD1 (5 bases). Germline-derived CDR1 and CDR2 are SEHNR and FQNEAQ (reference sequence). V lost 6 bases and J 8 bases, leaving 18 bases between the germline ends. The CDR3 contains 14 residues. The CDR3, as DNA: TGTGCCAGCAGTCCACGCCAGGGAATTCGTACGCAGTATTTT. This translates into CASSPRQGIRTQYF.

The J gene is TRBJ2-7, the V gene TRBV4-2; perhaps TRBD2 as D (6 bases). V gave up 1 base and J gave up 13 bases, with 26 bases separating them. Per the germline V gene, CDR1 is LGHNA and CDR2 is YNFKEQ. CDR3 length equals 16 residues. The DNA of the CDR3 is TGTGCCAGCAGCCAAGGGGCGGGGATGGGACCGGCCTTTTATTACTTC. It encodes CASSQGAGMGPAFYYF.

The sample holds a few counts of this clone. The chain has TRBV7-9 and TRBJ2-7; a weak D match, TRBD2 (5 bases). The V and J ends lost 3 bases and 4 bases respectively, with 10 bases between them. Looked up from germline, CDR1 is SEHNR and CDR2 is FQNEAQ (reference sequence). This CDR3 region has 13 residues. CDR3 amino acids: CASSFFGEYEQYF. Here the CDR3 DNA reads TGTGCCAGCAGCTTTTTCGGGGAGTACGAGCAGTACTTC. Full variable domain (outside the CDR3, taken from reference TRBV7-9 and TRBJ2-7): DTGVSQNPRHKITKRGQNVTFRCDPISEHNRLYWYRQTLGQGPEFLTYFQNEAQLEKSRLLSDRFSAERPKGSFSTLEIQRTEQGDSAMYLCASSFFGEYEQYFGPGTRLTVT.

The V and J genes are TRBV6-5 and TRBJ1-6, with TRBD1 matching over 8 bases. J lost 9 bases, V lost 4 bases, and 8 bases had no gene match. The CDR3 has 15 residues. The germline CDR1 and CDR2 sequences are MNHEY and SVGAGI. The CDR3 nucleotides are TGTGCCAGCAGTTTCCGACAGGGGAACCGTTCACCCCTCCACTTT. This translates into CASSFRQGNRSPLHF.

The J gene is TRBJ2-6, the V gene TRBV9; D is perhaps TRBD1 (6 bases). The CDR3 runs to 19 residues. Looked up from germline, CDR1 is SGDLS and CDR2 is YYNGEE. Trimming pared 1 base from V and 1 base from J, leaving 18 bases between. CDR3 residues: CASSVFGTQQGSGANVLTF. DNA of the CDR3: TGTGCCAGCAGCGTATTCGGAACTCAACAGGGATCTGGGGCCAACGTCCTGACTTTC.